The source of this T cell receptor (beta chain) is a study of blood T cell repertoires in COVID-19 (dated by TCRdb to the early 2020s). Study-wide context: The collaborator samples originated in the United States, Italy and Spain and spanned the acute and convalescent phases of COVID-19. The prospective study material was composed of cDNA or gDNA derived from T cells, B-cell-depleted T cells, or PBMCs. The samples were drawn from two sources: the first 160 participants of the ongoing ImmuneRACE study, and approximately 1,300 subjects contributed by 6 global collaborators. Deeply sampled blood TCRbeta repertoires from subjects exposed to, actively infected with, or recovered from COVID-19 were included in the dataset. The repertoires were made available in a free public database intended to serve as a resource for research on the immune response to SARS-CoV-2. Where available, HLA class I and class II types were obtained from metadata supplied by the sample provider rather than from assay-based typing. Nearly every sample came with metadata listing a de-identified subject ID, COVID-19 status, age in years and sex.

Whole blood was collected in K2EDTA tubes by collaborating institutions according to the institutions' own protocols. Collaborator samples were shipped for TCRbeta analysis as frozen whole blood, isolated PBMCs, or DNA extracted from either sample type. Turning to this clone: The specificity of this receptor is unknown. Qualities for individual bases were not recorded, and no much larger clone is one base off.

As encoded in the germline V gene, CDR1 is MGHRA while CDR2 is YSYEKL. Germline trimming: 2 bases from V, 8 bases from J; junction bases outside gene matches: 4. The CDR3 covers 13 residues, taking in both the cysteine and the phenylalanine. Solely the CDR3 DNA is kept, with 39 bases framed from the first base. TCRbeta CDR3 regions were amplified from genomic DNA by means of the immunoSEQ Assay, a bias-controlled multiplex PCR. The study's processing was this. The number of nucleated cells in each sample was estimated by amplification of reference gene primers within the assay. To quantify the absolute abundance of each unique TCRbeta CDR3 rearrangement, sequence reads were collapsed and filtered. For each sample, productive Simpson clonality was calculated as the square root of Simpson's diversity index over productive rearrangements. Sourced from immuneACCESS, this table was stored by TCRdb with only in-frame sequences that have V and J called. A share of the clones is absent; for the studies checked, an unresolved V gene accounts for under half, and the remainder has no known explanation. From that table come the V and J calls and clone size; the DNA was used to work out D and trimming. For this sample there are about 94,000 clones; 65% to 85% appear just once. The top ten hold roughly 6.3% of the sample.

The investigation overall reported the following: The quantity of clinical and demographic metadata differed by source and by participant and was supplied without curation.

The chain is assembled from TRBV4-1 and TRBJ1-1, with 8 bases in between that match TRBD1. The clonotype originates from a man aged 55 to 69 with acute or convalescent COVID-19. The source material was peripheral blood. The DNA sequence follows: TGCGCCAGCAGCCAATACGGGACAGGAGAAGCTTTCTTT. The resulting protein is CASSQYGTGEAFF.